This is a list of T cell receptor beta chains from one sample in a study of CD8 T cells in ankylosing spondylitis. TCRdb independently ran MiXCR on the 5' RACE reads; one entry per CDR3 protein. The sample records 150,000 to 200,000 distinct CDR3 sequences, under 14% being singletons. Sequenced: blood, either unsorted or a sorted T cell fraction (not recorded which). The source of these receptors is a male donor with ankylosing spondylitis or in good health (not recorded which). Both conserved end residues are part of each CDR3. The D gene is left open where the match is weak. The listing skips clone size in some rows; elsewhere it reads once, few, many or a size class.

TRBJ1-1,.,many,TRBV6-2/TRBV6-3,TGTGCCACGGCCCCAAGGGGCTGGACTGAAGCTTTCTTT,CATAPRGWTEAFF
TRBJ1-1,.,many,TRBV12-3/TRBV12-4,TGTGCCAGCAACCCAGGGTCCACTGAAGCTTTCTTT,CASNPGSTEAFF
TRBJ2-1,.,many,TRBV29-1,TGCAGCGTTGAAGATCCGGGGGTAAGCTACAATGAGCAGTTCTTC,CSVEDPGVSYNEQFF
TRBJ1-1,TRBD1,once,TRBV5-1,TGCGCCAGCAGCGGAGGACAGGGGGCGTACACTGAAGCTTTCTTT,CASSGGQGAYTEAFF
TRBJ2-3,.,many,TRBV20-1,TGCAGTGCTTTCTTACAAGATACGCAGTATTTT,CSAFLQDTQYF
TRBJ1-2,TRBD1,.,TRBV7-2,TGTGCCAGCAGCTCGACAGGGAGCTACACCTTC,CASSSTGSYTF
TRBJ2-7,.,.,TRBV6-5,TGTGCCAGCAGTTCTCTGTTCTACGAGCAGTACTTC,CASSSLFYEQYF
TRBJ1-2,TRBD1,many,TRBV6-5,TGTGCCAGCAGTCCCAGGGGGAGAGGCTACACCTTC,CASSPRGRGYTF
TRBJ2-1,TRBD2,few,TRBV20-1,TGCAGTGCTGGAACCGGACTAGCGGGAAATGAGCAGTTCTTC,CSAGTGLAGNEQFF
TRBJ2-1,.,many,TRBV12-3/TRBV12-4,TGTGCCAGCAGTTTAAGGACCACTGTAAACAATGAGCAGTTCTTC,CASSLRTTVNNEQFF
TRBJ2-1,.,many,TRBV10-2,TGCGCCACCGCTTCCAATGAGCAGTTCTTC,CATASNEQFF
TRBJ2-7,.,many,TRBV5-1,TGCGCCAGCAGCTTGCGGTTCCCGGGCCCCTACGAGCAGTACTTC,CASSLRFPGPYEQYF
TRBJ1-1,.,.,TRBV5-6,TGTGCCAGCAGCCACGGCAGGGTGACTGAAGCTTTCTTT,CASSHGRVTEAFF
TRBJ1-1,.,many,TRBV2,TGTGCCAGCAGCGACAGTCTGGCTAACGCTGAAGCTTTCTTT,CASSDSLANAEAFF
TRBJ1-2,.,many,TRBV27,TGTGCCAGCAGTTTATCGGCAATCAGGAACTATGGCTACACCTTC,CASSLSAIRNYGYTF
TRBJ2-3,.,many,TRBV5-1,TGCGCCAGCAGCTTGGTCGTGGGGGGTCATACGCAGTATTTT,CASSLVVGGHTQYF
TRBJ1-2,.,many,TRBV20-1,TGCAGTGCTAGAGCCGCCCGGGGCGGGCCCTATGGCTACACCTTC,CSARAARGGPYGYTF
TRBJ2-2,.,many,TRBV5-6,TGTGCCAGCAGCTTTACCCTCGACACCGGGGAGCTGTTTTTT,CASSFTLDTGELFF
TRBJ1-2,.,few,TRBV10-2,TGCGCCAGCAGTGAGACCAGGCTTGGCTACACCTTC,CASSETRLGYTF
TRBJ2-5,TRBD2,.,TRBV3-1,TGTGCCAGCGCTCAGACTAGCGGGAGAAAAGGGGAATACTTC,CASAQTSGRKGEYF
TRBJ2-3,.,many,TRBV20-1,TGCAGTGCCATGAACCCAGACAGAAGCTCCACAGATACGCAGTATTTT,CSAMNPDRSSTDTQYF
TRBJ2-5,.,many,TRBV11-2,TGTGCCAGCAGCCTGTCCCAGGGATGGGGCAAGGTTGCCCAGTACTTC,CASSLSQGWGKVAQYF
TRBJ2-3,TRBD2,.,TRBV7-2,TGTGCCAGCAGCACCCGACTAGCCGCAGATACGCAGTATTTT,CASSTRLAADTQYF
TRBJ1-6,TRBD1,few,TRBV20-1,TGCAGTGCTAGGCCTGCAGGGGGCGCGGATTCACCCCTCCACTTT,CSARPAGGADSPLHF
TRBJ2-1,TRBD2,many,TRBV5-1,TGCGCCAGCAGCTTAGCGGGAAGGTCCTACAATGAGCAGTTCTTC,CASSLAGRSYNEQFF
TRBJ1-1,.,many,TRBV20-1,TGCAGTGCTGATGAGCAGCTGCTCACTGAAGCTTTCTTT,CSADEQLLTEAFF
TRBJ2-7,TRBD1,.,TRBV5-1,TGCGCCAGCAGCACGGCATTCCTGGGACAGGACTACGAGCAGTACTTC,CASSTAFLGQDYEQYF
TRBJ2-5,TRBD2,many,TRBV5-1,TGCGCCAGCAGCTTGGCATTAGCGGGAGGACAAGAGACCCAGTACTTC,CASSLALAGGQETQYF
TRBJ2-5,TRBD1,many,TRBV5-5,TGTGCCAGCAGCTTGGGAACACAGGGGGCCTACCAAGAGACCCAGTACTTC,CASSLGTQGAYQETQYF
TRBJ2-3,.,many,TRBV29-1,TGCAGCGTTGACGTACAGGGCCCGGATACGCAGTATTTT,CSVDVQGPDTQYF
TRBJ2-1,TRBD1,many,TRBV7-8,TGTGCCAGCAGCTCGACAGGGGCCCACTCCAATGAGCAGTTCTTC,CASSSTGAHSNEQFF
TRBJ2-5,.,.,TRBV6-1,TGTGCCAGCGGCCGTCAAGAGACCCAGTACTTC,CASGRQETQYF
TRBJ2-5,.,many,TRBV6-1,TGTGCCAGCAGCTCTACACCGGGCCGACAAGAGACCCAGTACTTC,CASSSTPGRQETQYF
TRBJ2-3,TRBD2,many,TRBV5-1,TGCGCCAGCAGCCCACAGGCTAGCGGGAGCACAGATACGCAGTATTTT,CASSPQASGSTDTQYF
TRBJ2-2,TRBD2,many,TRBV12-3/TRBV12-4,TGTGCCAGCAGTCTCGGGACTAGAGGGAACACCGGGGAGCTGTTTTTT,CASSLGTRGNTGELFF
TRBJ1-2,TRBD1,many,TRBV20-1,TGCAGTGCTCCCACAGGGGTAAACTATGGCTACACCTTC,CSAPTGVNYGYTF
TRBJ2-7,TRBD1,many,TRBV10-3,TGTGCCATCAGTGAGATAGGGGGCCCCTACGAGCAGTACTTC,CAISEIGGPYEQYF
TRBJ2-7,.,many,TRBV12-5,TGTGCTAGTGGTTTGGTGAAACGACAGGTGGTTGACGAGCAGTACTTC,CASGLVKRQVVDEQYF
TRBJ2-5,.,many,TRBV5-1,TGCGCCAGCAGCCGTGGAGAGACCCAGTACTTC,CASSRGETQYF
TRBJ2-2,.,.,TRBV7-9,TGTGCCAGCAGCTTAGTCTTAGCGGCGAACACCGGGGAGCTGTTTTTT,CASSLVLAANTGELFF
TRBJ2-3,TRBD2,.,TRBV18,TGTGCCAGCTTACTCACGCGGGAGGGAATGAGCACAGATACGCAGTATTTT,CASLLTREGMSTDTQYF
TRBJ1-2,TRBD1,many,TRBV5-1,TGCGCCAGCAGCTCGGGACAGGGGGCCTGGTCGGGCTACACCTTC,CASSSGQGAWSGYTF
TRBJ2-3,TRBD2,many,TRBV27,TGTGCCAGCAGTTCTAGCGGGAGTGCAGATACGCAGTATTTT,CASSSSGSADTQYF
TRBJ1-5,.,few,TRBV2,TGTGCCAGCAGTGAAGCAGTGGGGGCTCAGCCCCAGCATTTT,CASSEAVGAQPQHF
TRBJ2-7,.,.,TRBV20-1,TGCAGTGCCAAGGGCGGGGGCCTCCCCTACGAGCAGTACTTC,CSAKGGGLPYEQYF
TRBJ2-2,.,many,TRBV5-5,TGTGCCAGCAGCTTGGCCTCTAGCAACGGGGAGCTGTTTTTT,CASSLASSNGELFF
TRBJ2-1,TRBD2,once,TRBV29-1,TGCAGCGGGGCCGAAGATTTAGCGGGGGGCCACTCCTACAATGAGCAGTTCTTC,CSGAEDLAGGHSYNEQFF
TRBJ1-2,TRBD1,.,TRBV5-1,TGCGCCAGCAGCTTTATCGACAGGGGGTTAGACTATGGCTACACCTTC,CASSFIDRGLDYGYTF
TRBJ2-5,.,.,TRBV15,TGTGCCACCAGCAGAATGGGCGAACGGGAAGAGACCCAGTACTTC,CATSRMGEREETQYF
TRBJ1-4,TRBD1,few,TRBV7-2,TGTGCCAGCAGCATGGACAGGGGATTTGAAAAACTGTTTTTT,CASSMDRGFEKLFF
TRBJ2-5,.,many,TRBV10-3,TGTGCCATCAGTGCACCAAAGGGGGAGACCCAGTACTTC,CAISAPKGETQYF